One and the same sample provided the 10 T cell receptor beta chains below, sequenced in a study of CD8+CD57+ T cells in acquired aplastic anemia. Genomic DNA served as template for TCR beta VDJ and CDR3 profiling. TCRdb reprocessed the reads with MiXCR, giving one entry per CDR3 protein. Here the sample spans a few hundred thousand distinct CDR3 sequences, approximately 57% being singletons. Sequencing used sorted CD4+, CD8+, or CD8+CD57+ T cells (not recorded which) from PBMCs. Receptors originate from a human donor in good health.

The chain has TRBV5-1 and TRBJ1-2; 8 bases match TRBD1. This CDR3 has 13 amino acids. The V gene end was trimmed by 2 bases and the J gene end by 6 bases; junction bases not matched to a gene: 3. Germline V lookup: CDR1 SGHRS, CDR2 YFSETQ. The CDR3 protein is CASSFQGADGYTF. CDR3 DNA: TGCGCCAGCAGCTTCCAGGGGGCCGATGGCTACACCTTC. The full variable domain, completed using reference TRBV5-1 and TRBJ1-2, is KAGVTQTPRYLIKTRGQQVTLSCSPISGHRSVSWYQQTPGQGLQFLFEYFSETQRNKGNFPGRFSGRQFSNSRSEMNVSTLELGDSALYLCASSFQGADGYTFGSGTRLTVV.

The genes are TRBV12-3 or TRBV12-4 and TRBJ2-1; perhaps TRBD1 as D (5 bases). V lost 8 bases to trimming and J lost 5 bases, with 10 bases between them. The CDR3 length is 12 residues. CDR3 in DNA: TGTGCCAGCTCATTGACAGACAATGAGCAGTTCTTC. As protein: CASSLTDNEQFF.

The CDR3 loop reads CASSPLVSLNNEQFF. The CDR3 DNA sequence: TGTGCCAGCAGCCCATTAGTGTCGCTAAACAATGAGCAGTTCTTC. V is TRBV7-2 and J is TRBJ2-1; D unclear. V lost 5 bases and J 5 bases, leaving 16 bases between the germline ends. This CDR3 contains 15 residues. CDR1 and CDR2 from the germline V gene are SGHTA and FQGNSA.

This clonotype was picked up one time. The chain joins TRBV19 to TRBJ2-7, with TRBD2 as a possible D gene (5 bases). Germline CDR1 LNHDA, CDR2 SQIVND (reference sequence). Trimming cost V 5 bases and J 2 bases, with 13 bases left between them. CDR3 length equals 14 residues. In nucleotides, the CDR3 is TGTGCCAGTAGTGTGCAAGGAGGACCCTACGAGCAGTACTTC. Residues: CASSVQGGPYEQYF.

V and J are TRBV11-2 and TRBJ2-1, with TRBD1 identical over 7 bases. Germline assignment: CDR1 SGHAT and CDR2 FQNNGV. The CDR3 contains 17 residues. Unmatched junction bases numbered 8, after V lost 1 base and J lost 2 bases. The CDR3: CASSLGGGRHPYNEQFF. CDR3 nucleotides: TGTGCCAGCAGCTTAGGAGGGGGCAGGCACCCCTACAATGAGCAGTTCTTC.

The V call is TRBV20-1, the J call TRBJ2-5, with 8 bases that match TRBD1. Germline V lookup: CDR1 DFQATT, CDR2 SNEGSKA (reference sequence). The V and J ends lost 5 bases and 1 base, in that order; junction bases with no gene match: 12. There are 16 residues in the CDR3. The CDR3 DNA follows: TGCAGTGCTGGGAGATCCAGGGGGCAGATCCAAGAGACCCAGTACTTC. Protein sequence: CSAGRSRGQIQETQYF.

CDR3 amino acids: CASSPAPKTQYF. The CDR3 nucleotides are TGTGCCAGCAGCCCCGCCCCTAAGACCCAGTACTTC. The rearrangement uses TRBV7-9 and TRBJ2-5; no definite D call. Germline V gives CDR1 SEHNR, CDR2 FQNEAQ (reference sequence). This CDR3 contains 12 residues. V gave up 5 bases and J gave up 6 bases, with 10 bases separating them.

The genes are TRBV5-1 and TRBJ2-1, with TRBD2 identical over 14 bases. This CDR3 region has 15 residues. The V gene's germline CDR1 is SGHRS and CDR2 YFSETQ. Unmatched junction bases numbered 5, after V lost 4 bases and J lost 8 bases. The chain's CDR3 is CASSATSGGDHEQFF. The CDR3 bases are TGCGCCAGCAGCGCGACTAGCGGGGGGGACCATGAGCAGTTCTTC.

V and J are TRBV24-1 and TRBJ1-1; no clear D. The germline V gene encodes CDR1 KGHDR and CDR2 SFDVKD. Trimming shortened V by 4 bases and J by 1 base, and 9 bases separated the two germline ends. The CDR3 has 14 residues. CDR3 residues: CATSESRQNTEAFF. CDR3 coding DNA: TGTGCCACCAGTGAGAGCCGACAGAACACTGAAGCTTTCTTT.

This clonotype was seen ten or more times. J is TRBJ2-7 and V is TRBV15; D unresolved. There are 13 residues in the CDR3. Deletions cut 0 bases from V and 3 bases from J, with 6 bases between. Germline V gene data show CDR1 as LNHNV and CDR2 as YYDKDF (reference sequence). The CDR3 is CATSRDYSYEQYF. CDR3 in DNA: TGTGCCACCAGCAGAGATTACAGCTACGAGCAGTACTTC.